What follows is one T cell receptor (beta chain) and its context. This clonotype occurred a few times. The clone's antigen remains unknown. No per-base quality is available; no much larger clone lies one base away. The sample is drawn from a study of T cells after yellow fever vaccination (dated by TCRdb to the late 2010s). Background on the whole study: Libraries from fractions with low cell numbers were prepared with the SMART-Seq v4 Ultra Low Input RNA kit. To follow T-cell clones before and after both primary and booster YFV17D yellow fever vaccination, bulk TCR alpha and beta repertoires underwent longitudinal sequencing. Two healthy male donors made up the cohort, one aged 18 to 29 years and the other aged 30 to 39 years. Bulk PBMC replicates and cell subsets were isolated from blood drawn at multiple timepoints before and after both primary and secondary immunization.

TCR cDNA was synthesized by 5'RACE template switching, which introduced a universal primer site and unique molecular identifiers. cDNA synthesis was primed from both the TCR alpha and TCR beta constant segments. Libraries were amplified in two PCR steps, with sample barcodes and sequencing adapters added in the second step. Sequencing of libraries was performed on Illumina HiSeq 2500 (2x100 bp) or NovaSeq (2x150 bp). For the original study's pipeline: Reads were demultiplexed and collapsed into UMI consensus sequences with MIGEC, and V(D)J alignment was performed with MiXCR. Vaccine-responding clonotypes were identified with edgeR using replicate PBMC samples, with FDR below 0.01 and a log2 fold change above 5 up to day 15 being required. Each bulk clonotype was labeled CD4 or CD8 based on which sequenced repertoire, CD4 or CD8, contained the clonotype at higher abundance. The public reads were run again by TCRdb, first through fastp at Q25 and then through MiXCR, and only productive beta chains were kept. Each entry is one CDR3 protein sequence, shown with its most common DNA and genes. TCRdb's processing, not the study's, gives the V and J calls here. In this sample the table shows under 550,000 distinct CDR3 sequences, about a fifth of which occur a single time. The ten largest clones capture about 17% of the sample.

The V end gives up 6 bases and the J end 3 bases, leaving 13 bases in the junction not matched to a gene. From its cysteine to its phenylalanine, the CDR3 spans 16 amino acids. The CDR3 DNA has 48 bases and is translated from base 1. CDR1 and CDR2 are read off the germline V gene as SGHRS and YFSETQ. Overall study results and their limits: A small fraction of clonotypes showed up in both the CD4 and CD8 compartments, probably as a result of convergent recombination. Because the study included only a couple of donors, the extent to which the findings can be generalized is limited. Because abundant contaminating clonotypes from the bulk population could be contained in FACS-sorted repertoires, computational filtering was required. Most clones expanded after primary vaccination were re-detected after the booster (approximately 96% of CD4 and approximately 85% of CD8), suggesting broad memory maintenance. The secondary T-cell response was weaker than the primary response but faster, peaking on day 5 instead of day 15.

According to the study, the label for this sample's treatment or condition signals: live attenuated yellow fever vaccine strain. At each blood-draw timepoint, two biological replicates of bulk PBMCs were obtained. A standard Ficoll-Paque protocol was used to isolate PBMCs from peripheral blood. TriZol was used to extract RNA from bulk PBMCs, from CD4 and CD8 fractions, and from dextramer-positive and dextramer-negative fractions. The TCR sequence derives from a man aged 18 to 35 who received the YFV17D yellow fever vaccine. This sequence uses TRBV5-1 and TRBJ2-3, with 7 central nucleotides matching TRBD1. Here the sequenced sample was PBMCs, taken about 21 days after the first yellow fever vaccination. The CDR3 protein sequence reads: CASTKKNRGSTDTQYF. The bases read TGCGCCAGCACCAAAAAAAACAGGGGAAGTACAGATACGCAGTATTTT. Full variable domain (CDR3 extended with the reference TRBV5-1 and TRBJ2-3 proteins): KAGVTQTPRYLIKTRGQQVTLSCSPISGHRSVSWYQQTPGQGLQFLFEYFSETQRNKGNFPGRFSGRQFSNSRSEMNVSTLELGDSALYLCASTKKNRGSTDTQYFGPGTRLTVL.